A single sample is the source of the 14 T cell receptor beta chains below, sequenced in a study of T cell repertoires in cytomegalovirus infection. TCRdb used MiXCR to reprocess the reads, holding one entry per CDR3 protein. The sample holds around 770,000 distinct CDR3 sequences, approximately 32% seen once. No antigen has been identified for these receptors. The sequencing here drew on cultured CD8+ T cells from PBMCs, taken from culture after CMV antigen stimulation. These receptors were taken from a human donor in good health (CMV status not recorded). Some clones in this sample may be carry-over from other donors' samples.

This clonotype was recorded a few times. This chain connects TRBV12-3 or TRBV12-4 to TRBJ2-1, with TRBD2 matching over 8 bases. The CDR3 totals 14 residues. Unmatched junction bases numbered 9, after V lost 7 bases and J lost 7 bases. Here the CDR3 reads CASTEPGGGNEQFF. CDR3 bases: TGTGCCAGCACCGAACCGGGAGGGGGGAATGAGCAGTTCTTC.

This chain connects TRBV7-6 to TRBJ1-5; D gene unclear. The V end lost 4 bases, the J end lost 9 bases, and 10 bases lay between the germline ends. The germline gives CDR1 SGHVS, CDR2 FNYEAQ. The CDR3 runs to 12 residues. CDR3 in amino acids: CASSSEAAPQHF. The CDR3 nucleotides are TGTGCCAGCAGCTCCGAGGCTGCGCCCCAGCATTTT.

Many counts were recorded for this clonotype. The chain is built from TRBV7-2 and TRBJ2-7; 9 bases line up with TRBD2. J was trimmed by 1 base and V by 1 base; bases with no gene match: 5. Germline V gene sequence: CDR1 SGHTA, CDR2 FQGNSA. The CDR3 has 16 residues. The CDR3: CASSLVAGGPSYEQYV. The CDR3 DNA is TGTGCCAGCAGCTTAGTGGCGGGGGGGCCTTCCTACGAGCAGTACGTC.

This clonotype turned up a few times. CDR3: CASSLGPDSSGANVLTF. The CDR3, as DNA: TGTGCCAGCAGCTTAGGTCCAGACAGCTCTGGGGCCAACGTCCTGACTTTC. The V call is TRBV7-9, the J call TRBJ2-6; maybe TRBD1 (5 bases). Germline CDR1 SEHNR, CDR2 FQNEAQ (reference sequence). Between the trimmed V and J ends, which lost 1 base and 0 bases, there was a span of 10 bases. The CDR3 is 17 amino acids.

The table lists this clonotype with a count of one. The chain has TRBV29-1 and TRBJ2-5, with D possibly TRBD2 on 6 matching bases. The V end was cut by 7 bases, the J end by 5 bases, with 20 bases between. The CDR3 has 14 residues. Germline V gene sequence: CDR1 SQVTM, CDR2 ANQGSEA. The chain's CDR3 is CSGVDSVGGETQYF. Here the CDR3 DNA reads TGCAGCGGGGTCGACAGCGTTGGGGGGGAGACCCAGTACTTC.

J is TRBJ2-1 and V is TRBV19; D possibly corresponds to TRBD2 (6 bases). The CDR3 runs 14 residues. Germline V lookup: CDR1 LNHDA, CDR2 SQIVND (reference sequence). V lost 1 base, J lost 2 bases, and 6 bases lay in between. The CDR3 region has the DNA TGTGCCAGTAGTATAGGGGGGGCCTACAATGAGCAGTTCTTC. This sequence encodes CASSIGGAYNEQFF.

This clonotype was seen only once. The rearrangement joins TRBV7-3 to TRBJ2-1; D is unresolved. The germline CDR1 and CDR2 sequences are SGHTA and FQGTGA. Trimming stripped 5 bases from V and 14 bases from J, with 7 bases between. There are 9 residues in the CDR3. The CDR3 sequence is CASSPEKFF. The DNA of the CDR3 is TGTGCCAGCAGCCCCGAGAAGTTCTTC.

The J gene is TRBJ2-7, the V gene TRBV2, with 8 bases identical to TRBD1. J lost 0 bases, V lost 11 bases, and 3 bases had no gene match. From germline, CDR1 is SNHLY and CDR2 FYNNEI. The CDR3 has 12 residues. This CDR3 reads CAAGGSSYEQYF. CDR3 nucleotide sequence: TGTGCCGCAGGGGGCAGCTCCTACGAGCAGTACTTC. Looking up the rest from reference TRBV2 and TRBJ2-7 gives the full variable domain: EPEVTQTPSHQVTQMGQEVILRCVPISNHLYFYWYRQILGQKVEFLVSFYNNEISEKSEIFDDQFSVERPDGSNFTLKIRSTKLEDSAMYFCAAGGSSYEQYFGPGTRLTVT.

The rearrangement uses TRBV12-3 or TRBV12-4 and TRBJ2-4; 7 bases are a match to TRBD2. V lost 3 bases, J lost 8 bases, and 10 bases stayed unmatched. This CDR3 comprises 15 residues. The CDR3 DNA reads as TGTGCCAGCAGTTTTACTAGCGCGGGAGCGGACATTCAGTACTTC. This gives the protein CASSFTSAGADIQYF.

V and J are TRBV6-6 and TRBJ1-2; no clear D gene. Looked up from germline, CDR1 is MNHNY and CDR2 is SVGAGI (reference sequence). This CDR3 is 13 amino acids long. Trimming cost V 6 bases and J 1 base, with 9 bases left between them. CDR3 nucleotide sequence: TGTGCCAGCAGGCCAGACAATAACTATGGCTACACCTTC. It specifies CASRPDNNYGYTF.

This clonotype was observed at least ten times. J is TRBJ2-5 and V is TRBV2; D unclear. CDR1 and CDR2 from the germline V gene are SNHLY and FYNNEI. The V end was cut by 4 bases, the J end by 2 bases, with 11 bases between. This CDR3 has 14 amino acids. The CDR3 protein is CASSGSSVQETQYF. The CDR3 coding sequence is TGTGCCAGCAGTGGCTCGTCAGTTCAAGAGACCCAGTACTTC.

The rearrangement uses TRBV18 and TRBJ2-1, with TRBD1 identical over 9 bases. Germline V gene sequence: CDR1 KGHSH, CDR2 LQKENI. V dropped 5 bases and J dropped 5; count of bases not matched to a gene: 13. The CDR3 spans 17 residues. This chain's CDR3 is CASSTTLGQGGDNEQFF. The CDR3 DNA is TGTGCCAGCTCAACCACCCTGGGACAGGGAGGGGACAATGAGCAGTTCTTC.

V is TRBV6-2 or TRBV6-3 and J is TRBJ2-3; a weak D match, TRBD2 (7 bases). The CDR3 extends over 15 amino acids. Deletions cut 2 bases from V and 2 bases from J, with 11 bases between. Per the germline V gene, CDR1 is MNHEY and CDR2 is SVGEGT. CDR3 in amino acids: CASSYVGGPTDTQYF. The CDR3 DNA reads as TGTGCCAGCAGTTACGTGGGGGGGCCCACAGATACGCAGTATTTT.

V gene TRBV3-1 combines with J gene TRBJ1-3; 7 bases fit TRBD1. This CDR3 comprises 15 residues. V lost 5 bases to trimming and J lost 0 bases; unmatched junction nucleotides: 4. From germline, CDR1 is LGHDT and CDR2 YNNKEL (reference sequence). The CDR3 coding sequence is TGTGCCAGCAGCGGACAGGAGTACTCTGGAAACACCATATATTTT. Protein: CASSGQEYSGNTIYF.